This TCR beta chain is from a study of resident and recirculating memory T cells in vitiligo. On the study more broadly: Epidermis came from shave biopsies of lesional and nonlesional sites, plus PBMCs.

Overall study results and limits: Clonality differed among vitiligo lesions, with no unique dominant clone. TCR sequences were not conserved across biopsy sites or patients.

The J segment lost 4 bases and the V segment lost 0 bases, leaving 6 bases of the junction unmatched. Germline CDR1 and CDR2: SGHTA and FQGNSA. This CDR3 region has 16 residues. As to this clone: As yet, its antigen is unknown.

Generated by immunoSEQ multiplex PCR, the TCRdb table keeps only in-frame clones and is missing some. The sample yields 40,000 to 45,000 clones, about 93% seen once. Sequenced sample: blood. This TCR came from a male donor with vitiligo. The V and J genes are TRBV7-2 and TRBJ2-3, with TRBD2 matching 8 bases. CDR3 protein: CASSLALLAGPDTQYF. DNA of the CDR3: TGTGCCAGCAGCTTAGCTCTGCTAGCGGGCCCAGATACGCAGTATTTT.